The 9 T cell receptor beta chains presented below share a single source sample, sequenced in a study of cytomegalovirus exposure and HLA in healthy donors. Vbeta (60) and Jbeta (13) primers were used in the PCR. Measured with immunoSEQ multiplex PCR; TCRdb has only the in-frame clones, and not every one. The sample has around 120,000 clones; roughly 72% are singletons. The material sequenced was PBMCs. The receptor set was obtained from a woman aged 45 to 65 in good health and CMV-seronegative.

This clone came up a few times. The chain is built from TRBV6-5 and TRBJ2-2, with D possibly TRBD2 on 6 matching bases. Per germline, CDR1 MNHEY and CDR2 SVGAGI. This CDR3 spans 15 amino acids. The ends were cut back, 4 bases at V and 0 bases at J, with 9 bases in the middle. The CDR3 here is CASSSGVTNTGELFF. CDR3 sequence (DNA): TGTGCCAGCAGTTCGGGGGTTACGAACACCGGGGAGCTGTTTTTT.

In its sample, this clone was seen a few times. The rearrangement uses TRBV19 and TRBJ1-4; D might be TRBD1 (6 bases). Germline CDR1 LNHDA, CDR2 SQIVND (reference sequence). Trimming pared 5 bases from V and 7 bases from J, leaving 14 bases between. This CDR3 region has 14 residues. The CDR3 sequence is CASSRGQGSEKLFF. The DNA for the CDR3 is TGTGCCAGTAGTCGTGGGCAGGGGTCTGAAAAACTGTTTTTT.

The V and J genes are TRBV2 and TRBJ2-7; D not resolved. Trimming left V 0 bases short and J 1 base short, with 10 bases between. Germline V gives CDR1 SNHLY, CDR2 FYNNEI. The CDR3 is 15 residues long. The DNA of the CDR3 is TGTGCCAGCAGTGAAGCGGCCAGTTTATCCTACGAGCAGTACTTC. As protein: CASSEAASLSYEQYF.

The rearrangement uses TRBV6-6 and TRBJ2-7; a weak D match, TRBD2 (5 bases). V gave up 0 bases and J gave up 3 bases, with 9 bases separating them. The CDR3 is 14 amino acids. Germline CDR1 reads MNHNY; CDR2 reads SVGAGI (reference sequence). CDR3 protein: CASSYSRGNYEQYV. The CDR3 nucleotides are TGTGCCAGCAGTTACTCGAGAGGGAACTACGAGCAGTACGTC.

This rearrangement joins TRBV29-1 to TRBJ2-7, with 14 bases that match TRBD2. Germline trimming cut 6 bases from V and 2 bases from J; bases unmatched to any gene: 9. The CDR3 contains 16 residues. Per germline, CDR1 SQVTM and CDR2 ANQGSEA. The DNA for the CDR3 is TGCAGCGTGACCGGGACTAGCGGGAGTGCAACCTACGAGCAGTACTTC. This gives the protein CSVTGTSGSATYEQYF.

The V gene is TRBV5-1, the J gene TRBJ1-2; no reliable D call. The CDR3 consists of 14 residues. Trimming stripped 0 bases from V and 7 bases from J, with 13 bases between. Germline V lookup: CDR1 SGHRS, CDR2 YFSETQ. CDR3 bases: TGCGCCAGCAGCTTGGATCGGGGAGTAGGTGGCTACACCTTC. As protein: CASSLDRGVGGYTF.

CDR3 DNA: TGTGCCAGTAGTATACGGGGTAGGAACACTGAAGCTTTCTTT. As protein: CASSIRGRNTEAFF. This chain joins TRBV19 and TRBJ1-1; D ambiguous. V was pared by 2 bases and J by 1 base, with 8 bases between. The CDR3 contains 14 residues. CDR1 and CDR2 (germline): LNHDA, SQIVND (reference sequence).

This chain links TRBV27 with TRBJ1-1; no definite D call. The CDR3 length is 13 residues. V lost 5 bases to trimming and J lost 6 bases, with 13 bases between them. CDR1 is MNHEY, CDR2 SMNVEV, per germline (reference sequence). CDR3 DNA sequence: TGTGCCAGCAGTCCGGGTTACGGCTCTGAAGCTTTCTTT. It encodes CASSPGYGSEAFF.

The chain uses TRBV7-9 and TRBJ1-5, with 7 bases matching TRBD1. Germline V CDR1 and CDR2: SEHNR, FQNEAQ (reference sequence). CDR3 length: 15 residues. Losses at the gene ends were 5 bases for V and 3 bases for J; bases not matched to a gene: 7. Here the CDR3 reads CASSPLQGTNQPQHF. In nucleotides, the CDR3 is TGTGCCAGCAGCCCGTTACAGGGGACCAATCAGCCCCAGCATTTT.